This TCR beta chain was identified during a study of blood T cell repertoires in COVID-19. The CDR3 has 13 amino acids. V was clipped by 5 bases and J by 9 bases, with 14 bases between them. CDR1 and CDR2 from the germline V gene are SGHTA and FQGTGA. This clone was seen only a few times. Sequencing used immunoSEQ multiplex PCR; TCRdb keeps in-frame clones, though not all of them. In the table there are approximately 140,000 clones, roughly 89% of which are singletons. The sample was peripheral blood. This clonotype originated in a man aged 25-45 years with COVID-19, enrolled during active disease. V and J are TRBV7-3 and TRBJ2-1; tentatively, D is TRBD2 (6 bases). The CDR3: CASSPPTSAEQFF. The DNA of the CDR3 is TGTGCCAGCAGCCCACCGACTAGTGCTGAGCAGTTCTTC. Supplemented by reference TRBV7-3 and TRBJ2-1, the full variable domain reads GAGVSQTPSNKVTEKGKYVELRCDPISGHTALYWYRQSLGQGPEFLIYFQGTGAADDSGLPNDRFFAVRPEGSVSTLKIQRTERGDSAVYLCASSPPTSAEQFFGPGTRLTVL.